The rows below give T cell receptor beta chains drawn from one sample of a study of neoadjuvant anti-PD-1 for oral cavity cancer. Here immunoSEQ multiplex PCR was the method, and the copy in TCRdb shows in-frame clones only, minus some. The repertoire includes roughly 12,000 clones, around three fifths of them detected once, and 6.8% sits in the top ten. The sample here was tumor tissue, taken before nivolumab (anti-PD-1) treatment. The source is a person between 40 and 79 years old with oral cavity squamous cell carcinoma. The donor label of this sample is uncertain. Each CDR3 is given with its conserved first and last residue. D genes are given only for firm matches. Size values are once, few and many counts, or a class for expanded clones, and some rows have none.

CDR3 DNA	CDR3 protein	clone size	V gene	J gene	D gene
TGCGCCAGCAGCTTGGTTTCCAATGAGCAGTTCTTC	CASSLVSNEQFF	.	TRBV5-1	TRBJ2-1	.
TGCAGCGTTGGGCAGGGAGGCTATGGCTACACCTTC	CSVGQGGYGYTF	once	TRBV29-1	TRBJ1-2	.
TGTGCCAGCAGTTGGAGGGGAGAGGGGAGAGAGACCCAGTACTTC	CASSWRGEGRETQYF	once	TRBV6-5	TRBJ2-5	.
TGCAGTGCTAGAGGACTGAATGGCTACACCTTC	CSARGLNGYTF	medium-sized	TRBV20-1	TRBJ1-2	.
TGTGCCAGCAGCTTAGTGGGGGGGCAGGGCACCTACAATGAGCAGTTCTTC	CASSLVGGQGTYNEQFF	.	TRBV7-9	TRBJ2-1	.
TGTGCCAGCAGTTCTAGCGGGAGGACCACAGATACGCAGTATTTT	CASSSSGRTTDTQYF	.	TRBV27	TRBJ2-3	TRBD2
TGTGCCAGCAGCTCGGCACAGGAGTCCTATGGCTACACCTTC	CASSSAQESYGYTF	few	TRBV7-2	TRBJ1-2	.
TGTGCCAGTAGTAGTACAGGGGGCGCCTTGGGGTACGAGCAGTACTTC	CASSSTGGALGYEQYF	once	TRBV19	TRBJ2-7	TRBD1
TGCGCCAGCAGCCAAGAGGACGGTCCCTACGAGCAGTACTTC	CASSQEDGPYEQYF	.	TRBV4-1	TRBJ2-7	.
TGTGCCATCCAGAACCTGGGTTACGAGCAGTACTTC	CAIQNLGYEQYF	.	TRBV10-3	TRBJ2-7	.
TGCGCCAGCAGCTGGGGGACTAGCGGCAAAAGCTCCTACGAGCAGTACTTC	CASSWGTSGKSSYEQYF	few	TRBV5-1	TRBJ2-7	TRBD2
TGTGCCAGCAGTTTTACCCGGACTACCGAGCAGTACTTC	CASSFTRTTEQYF	.	TRBV25-1	TRBJ2-7	.
TGCGCCAGCAGCAACAAAGGCCATGAGGGCGGGACAGGACGCAACTACAATGAGCAGTTCTTC	CASSNKGHEGGTGRNYNEQFF	.	TRBV5-1	TRBJ2-1	TRBD1
TGTGCCAGCAGCTTCCGGACGAGCTCCTACAATGAGCAGTTCTTC	CASSFRTSSYNEQFF	.	TRBV11-2	TRBJ2-1	.
TGTGCCAGCGGGGAGTCCTACAATGAGCAGTTCTTC	CASGESYNEQFF	.	TRBV2	TRBJ2-1	.
TGTGCCAGCAGCCAAGGTTTAACCTACACTGAAGCTTTCTTT	CASSQGLTYTEAFF	.	TRBV14	TRBJ1-1	.
TGTGCCAGCAGCGTCCTACAGGGTCGGATGAACACTGAAGCTTTCTTT	CASSVLQGRMNTEAFF	.	TRBV7-8	TRBJ1-1	.
TGTGCCAGCAGCAATGAGAGGGGGGCCTACAATGAGCAGTTCTTC	CASSNERGAYNEQFF	.	TRBV21-1	TRBJ2-1	.
TGCGCCAGCAGCTTGTCGGGGACAGCGATGAACACTGAAGCTTTCTTT	CASSLSGTAMNTEAFF	.	TRBV5-1	TRBJ1-1	TRBD1
TGTGCCAGCAGCTCTGGACTAGCGGGGGGGCGGTACCAAGAGACCCAGTACTTC	CASSSGLAGGRYQETQYF	.	TRBV5-4	TRBJ2-5	TRBD2
TGTGCCAGCAGCTTCAGGGGAACAGAGACCCAGTACTTC	CASSFRGTETQYF	.	TRBV7-9	TRBJ2-5	.
TGTGCCAGTAGCCAGACAGGGAGGAGTACCTACGAGCAGTACTTC	CASSQTGRSTYEQYF	.	TRBV19	TRBJ2-7	.
TGTGCCAGCAGCTTAGGCTCCCCAGGACAGCACACAGATACGCAGTATTTT	CASSLGSPGQHTDTQYF	.	TRBV7-8	TRBJ2-3	.
TGTGCCAGCAGCTTAAGCGTACCCACCGGGGAGCTGTTTTTT	CASSLSVPTGELFF	.	TRBV28	TRBJ2-2	.
TGTGCCAGCAGTCCTTGGGGGGATCCAGGGGCCACCGGGGAGCTGTTTTTT	CASSPWGDPGATGELFF	.	TRBV2	TRBJ2-2	.
TGCGCCAGCAGGGGGACAGCCACTAATCCCGCCTATGGCTACACCTTC	CASRGTATNPAYGYTF	.	TRBV10-1	TRBJ1-2	TRBD1
TGTGCCTGGGGTCCAGGGGCCATACGCACAGATACGCAGTATTTT	CAWGPGAIRTDTQYF	.	TRBV30	TRBJ2-3	.
TGTGCCAGCAGTGAAATGGCAGGGGGTCAAGCTTTCTTT	CASSEMAGGQAFF	.	TRBV2	TRBJ1-1	TRBD1
TGCGCCAGCAGCTTGCGGCGGGACTTAGGGCGCTCCTACAATGAGCAGTTCTTC	CASSLRRDLGRSYNEQFF	once	TRBV5-1	TRBJ2-1	.
TGTGCCAGCAGTTTAGGGACAGGGCGTCCCTACGAGCAGTACTTC	CASSLGTGRPYEQYF	.	TRBV11-2	TRBJ2-7	TRBD1